This TCR beta chain was recorded in a study of T cell clonotyping in hematopoietic cell transplantation. Study-wide results and caveats: Broader posttransplant TCR repertoire diversity was predicted by graft donor and pretransplant recipient Inverse Simpson Index values. No sorting was done, leaving CD4 and CD8 contributions mixed.

Only in-frame clones appear in the TCRdb table, and some are missing; sequencing was by immunoSEQ multiplex PCR. The sample lists about 36,000 clones, around 90% occurring once. To note about this clone: Its cognate antigen is unknown.

The CDR3 runs 18 residues. CDR1 is SGDLS, CDR2 YYNGEE, per germline. Trimming took 0 bases from V and 2 from J, leaving 17 bases between them. The source of this sequence is a woman in her thirties or forties in good health. Some clones in this sample may be carry-over from other donors' samples. Sequences were obtained from peripheral blood mononuclear cells. The J gene is TRBJ2-2, the V gene TRBV9; D uncertain. The CDR3 DNA sequence: TGTGCCAGCAGCGTAGTCCGAGCCGGCGGAATTAACACCGGGGAGCTGTTTTTT. Translated: CASSVVRAGGINTGELFF.